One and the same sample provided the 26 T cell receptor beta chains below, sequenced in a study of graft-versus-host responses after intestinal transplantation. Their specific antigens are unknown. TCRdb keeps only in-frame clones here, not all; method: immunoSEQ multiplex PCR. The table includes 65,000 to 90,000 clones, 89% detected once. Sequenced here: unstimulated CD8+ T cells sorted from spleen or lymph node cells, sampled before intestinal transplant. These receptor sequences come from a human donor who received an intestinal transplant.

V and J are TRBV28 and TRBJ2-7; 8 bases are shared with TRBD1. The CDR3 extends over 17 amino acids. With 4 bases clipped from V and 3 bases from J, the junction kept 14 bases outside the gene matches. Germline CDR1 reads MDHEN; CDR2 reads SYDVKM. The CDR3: CASSSRRPGQVYYEQYF. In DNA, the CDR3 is TGTGCCAGCAGTTCCCGCCGTCCGGGACAGGTGTACTACGAGCAGTACTTC.

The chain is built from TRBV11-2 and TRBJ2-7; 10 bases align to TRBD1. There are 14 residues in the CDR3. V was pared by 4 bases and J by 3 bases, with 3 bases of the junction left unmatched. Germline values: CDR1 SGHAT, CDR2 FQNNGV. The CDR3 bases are TGTGCCAGCAGCTCGACAGGGGGCTTCTACGAGCAGTACTTC. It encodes CASSSTGGFYEQYF.

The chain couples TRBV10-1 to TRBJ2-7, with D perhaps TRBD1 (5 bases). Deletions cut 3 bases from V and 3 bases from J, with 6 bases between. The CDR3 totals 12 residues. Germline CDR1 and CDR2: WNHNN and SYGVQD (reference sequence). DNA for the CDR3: TGCGCCAGCAGTGACACAGGCTACGAGCAGTACTTC. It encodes CASSDTGYEQYF.

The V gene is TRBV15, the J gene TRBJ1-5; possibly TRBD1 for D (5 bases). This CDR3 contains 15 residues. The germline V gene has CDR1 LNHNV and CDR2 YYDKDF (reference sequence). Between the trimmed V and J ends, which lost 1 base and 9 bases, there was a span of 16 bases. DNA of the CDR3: TGTGCCACCAGCAGAGTTCCGGGGGAAAGTGGGCCCCAGCATTTT. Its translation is CATSRVPGESGPQHF.

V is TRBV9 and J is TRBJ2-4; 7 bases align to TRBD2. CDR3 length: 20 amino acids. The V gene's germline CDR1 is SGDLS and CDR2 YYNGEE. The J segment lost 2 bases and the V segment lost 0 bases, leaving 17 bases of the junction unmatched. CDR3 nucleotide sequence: TGTGCCAGCAGCGTAGGGGAGAGCGGGAAGGGGTTCGGGTCCAAAAACATTCAGTACTTC. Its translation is CASSVGESGKGFGSKNIQYF.

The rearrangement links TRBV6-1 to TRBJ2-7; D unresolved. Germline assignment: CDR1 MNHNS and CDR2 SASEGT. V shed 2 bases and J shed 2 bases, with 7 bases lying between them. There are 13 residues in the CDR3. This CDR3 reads CASSENIAYEQYF. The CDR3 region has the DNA TGTGCCAGCAGTGAAAACATCGCCTACGAGCAGTACTTC.

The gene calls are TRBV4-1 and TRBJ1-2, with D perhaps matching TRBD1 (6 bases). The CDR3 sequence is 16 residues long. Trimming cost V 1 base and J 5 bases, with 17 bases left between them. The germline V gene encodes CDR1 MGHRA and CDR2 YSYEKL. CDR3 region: CASSQVWSGERYGYTF. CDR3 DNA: TGCGCCAGCAGCCAAGTATGGTCAGGGGAAAGGTATGGCTACACCTTC.

For the CDR3, the DNA is TGTGCCAGCAGCCTAGGCCACCAAGAGACCCAGTACTTC. Translated: CASSLGHQETQYF. The chain carries TRBV28 and TRBJ2-5; D uncertain. V shed 6 bases and J shed 0 bases, with 8 bases lying between them. The CDR3 has 13 amino acids. Per the germline V gene, CDR1 is MDHEN and CDR2 is SYDVKM.

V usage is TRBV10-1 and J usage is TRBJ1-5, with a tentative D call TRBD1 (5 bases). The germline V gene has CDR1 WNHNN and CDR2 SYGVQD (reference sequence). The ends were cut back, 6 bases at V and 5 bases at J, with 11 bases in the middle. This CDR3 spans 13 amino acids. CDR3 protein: CASSERGHQPQHF. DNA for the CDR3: TGCGCCAGCAGCGAAAGGGGTCATCAGCCCCAGCATTTT.

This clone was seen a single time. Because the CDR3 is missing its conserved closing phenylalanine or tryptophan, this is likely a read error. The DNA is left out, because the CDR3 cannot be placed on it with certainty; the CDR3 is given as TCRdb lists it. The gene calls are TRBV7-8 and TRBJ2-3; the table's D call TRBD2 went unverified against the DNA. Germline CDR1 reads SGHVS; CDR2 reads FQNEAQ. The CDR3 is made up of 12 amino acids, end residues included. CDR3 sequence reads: CASSAPGTSGEV.

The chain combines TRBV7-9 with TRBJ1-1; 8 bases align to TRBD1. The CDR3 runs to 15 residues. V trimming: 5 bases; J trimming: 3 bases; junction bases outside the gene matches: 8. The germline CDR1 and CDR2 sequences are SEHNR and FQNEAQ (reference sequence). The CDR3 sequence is CASSARTGKDTEAFF. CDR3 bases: TGTGCCAGCAGCGCCCGGACAGGGAAGGACACTGAAGCTTTCTTT.

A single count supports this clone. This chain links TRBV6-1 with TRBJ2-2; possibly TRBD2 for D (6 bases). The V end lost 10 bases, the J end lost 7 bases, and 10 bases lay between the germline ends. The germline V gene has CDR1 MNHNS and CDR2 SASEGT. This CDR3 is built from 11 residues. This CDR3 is CAILGGGELFF. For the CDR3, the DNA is TGTGCCATACTGGGAGGCGGGGAGCTGTTTTTT.

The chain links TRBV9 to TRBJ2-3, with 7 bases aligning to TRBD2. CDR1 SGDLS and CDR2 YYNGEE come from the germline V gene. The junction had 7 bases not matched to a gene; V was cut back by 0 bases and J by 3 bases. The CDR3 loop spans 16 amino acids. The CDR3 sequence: CASSVEAGEWTDTQYF. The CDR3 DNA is TGTGCCAGCAGCGTAGAGGCGGGGGAATGGACAGATACGCAGTATTTT. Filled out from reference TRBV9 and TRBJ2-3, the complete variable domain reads DSGVTQTPKHLITATGQRVTLRCSPRSGDLSVYWYQQSLDQGLQFLIQYYNGEERAKGNILERFSAQQFPDLHSELNLSSLELGDSALYFCASSVEAGEWTDTQYFGPGTRLTVL.

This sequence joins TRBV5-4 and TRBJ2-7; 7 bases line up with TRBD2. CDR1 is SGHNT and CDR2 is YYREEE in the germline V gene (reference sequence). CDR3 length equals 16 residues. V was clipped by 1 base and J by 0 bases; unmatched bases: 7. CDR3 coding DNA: TGTGCCAGCAGCTTGTTAAGTGCGGGAGCCTCCTACGAGCAGTACTTC. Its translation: CASSLLSAGASYEQYF.

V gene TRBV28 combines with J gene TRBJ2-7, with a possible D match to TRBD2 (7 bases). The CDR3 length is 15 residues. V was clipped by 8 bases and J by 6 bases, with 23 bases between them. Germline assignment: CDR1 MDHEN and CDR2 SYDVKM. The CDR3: CASSPGGGTQGEQYF. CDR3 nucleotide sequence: TGTGCCAGCTCACCGGGGGGCGGGACCCAGGGCGAGCAGTACTTC.

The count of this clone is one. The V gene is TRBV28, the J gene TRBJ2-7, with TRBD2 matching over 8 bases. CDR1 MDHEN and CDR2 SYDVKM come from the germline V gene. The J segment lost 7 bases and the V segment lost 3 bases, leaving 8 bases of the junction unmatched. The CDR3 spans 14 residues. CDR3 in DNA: TGTGCCAGCAGTTTCACGGGGGGGCCGGGTGAGCAGTACTTC. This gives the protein CASSFTGGPGEQYF.

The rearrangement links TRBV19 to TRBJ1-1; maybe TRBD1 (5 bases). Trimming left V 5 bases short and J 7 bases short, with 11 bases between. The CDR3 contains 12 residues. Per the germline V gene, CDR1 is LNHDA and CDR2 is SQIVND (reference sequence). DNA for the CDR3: TGTGCCAGTAGTCTTGGGGGGGGTGAAGCTTTCTTT. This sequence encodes CASSLGGGEAFF.

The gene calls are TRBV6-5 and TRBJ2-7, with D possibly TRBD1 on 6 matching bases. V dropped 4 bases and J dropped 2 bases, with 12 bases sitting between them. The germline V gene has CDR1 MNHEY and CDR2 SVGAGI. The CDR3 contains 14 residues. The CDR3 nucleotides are TGTGCCAGCAGTTTGAACAGGGCGGCCTACGAGCAGTACTTC. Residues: CASSLNRAAYEQYF.

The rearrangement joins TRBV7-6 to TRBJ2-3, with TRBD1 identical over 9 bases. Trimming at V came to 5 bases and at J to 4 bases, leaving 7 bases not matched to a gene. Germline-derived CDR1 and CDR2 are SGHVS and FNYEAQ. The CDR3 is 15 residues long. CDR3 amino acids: CASSPTGGDADTQYF. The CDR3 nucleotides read TGTGCCAGCAGCCCAACAGGGGGCGACGCAGATACGCAGTATTTT.

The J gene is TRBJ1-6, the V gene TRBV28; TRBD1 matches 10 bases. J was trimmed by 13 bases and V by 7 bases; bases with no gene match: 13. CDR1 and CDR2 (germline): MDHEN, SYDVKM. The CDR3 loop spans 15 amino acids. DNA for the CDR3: TGTGCCAGCATTCAAGTGGGACAGGGGACTTTGCCCCTCCACTTT. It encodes CASIQVGQGTLPLHF.

The CDR3 nucleotides are TGTGCCAGCAGCTTAAGGGGGCCTGACAGTTCCTACGAGCAGTACTTC. Protein: CASSLRGPDSSYEQYF. The rearrangement joins TRBV7-6 to TRBJ2-7, with 7 positions matching TRBD1. V gave up 2 bases and J gave up 1 base; unmatched junction bases: 8. This CDR3 spans 16 amino acids. Germline V gene lookup returns CDR1 SGHVS and CDR2 FNYEAQ.

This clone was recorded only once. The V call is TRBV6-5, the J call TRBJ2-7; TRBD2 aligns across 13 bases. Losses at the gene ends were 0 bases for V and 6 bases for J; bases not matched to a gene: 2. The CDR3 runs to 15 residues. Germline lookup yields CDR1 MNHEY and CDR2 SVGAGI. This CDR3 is CASSYSRTSGGEQYF. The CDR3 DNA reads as TGTGCCAGCAGTTACTCGAGGACTAGCGGGGGCGAGCAGTACTTC.

The CDR3 reads CASSQIVQGGKNIQYF. The CDR3 DNA sequence: TGCGCCAGCAGCCAAATCGTCCAGGGGGGCAAAAACATTCAGTACTTC. The rearrangement uses TRBV4-1 and TRBJ2-4; tentative D call: TRBD1 (7 bases). The CDR3 has 16 residues. Trimming pared 2 bases from V and 3 bases from J, leaving 14 bases between. Germline assignment: CDR1 MGHRA and CDR2 YSYEKL.

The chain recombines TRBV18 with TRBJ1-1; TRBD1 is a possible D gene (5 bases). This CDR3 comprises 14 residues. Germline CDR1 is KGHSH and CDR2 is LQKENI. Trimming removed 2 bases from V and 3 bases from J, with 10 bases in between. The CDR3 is CASSPLGGDTEAFF. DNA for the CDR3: TGTGCCAGCTCACCATTGGGGGGGGACACTGAAGCTTTCTTT.

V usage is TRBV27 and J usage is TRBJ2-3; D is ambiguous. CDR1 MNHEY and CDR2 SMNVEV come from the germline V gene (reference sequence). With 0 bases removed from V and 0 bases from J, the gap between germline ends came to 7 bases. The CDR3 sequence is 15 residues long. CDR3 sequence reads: CASSLSVGSTDTQYF. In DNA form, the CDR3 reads TGTGCCAGCAGTTTATCGGTCGGGAGCACAGATACGCAGTATTTT.

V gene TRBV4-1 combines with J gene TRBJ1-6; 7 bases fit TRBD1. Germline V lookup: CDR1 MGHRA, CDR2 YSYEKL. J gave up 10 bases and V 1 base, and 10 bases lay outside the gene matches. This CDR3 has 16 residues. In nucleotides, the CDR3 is TGCGCCAGCAGCCAAGTCGATAGGGGGCGCCGGTCACCCCTCCACTTT. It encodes CASSQVDRGRRSPLHF.